The next 2 T cell receptor beta chains were all read from a single sample in a study of OX40 agonist ivuxolimab in advanced cancers. Clones were read by immunoSEQ multiplex PCR, and TCRdb kept only the in-frame ones, dropping some. The data hold 76,000 or so clones, with 85% to 95% observed a single time. The specimen comprised CD4+ or CD8+ T cells sorted from blood, sampled in a trial of the OX40 agonist ivuxolimab. Receptors originate from an adult with an advanced solid tumor such as melanoma, head and neck, liver or kidney cancer.

CDR3 protein: CATTGEAGYEQYF. CDR3 bases: TGTGCCACCACAGGGGAAGCGGGATACGAGCAGTACTTC. This chain uses TRBV5-4 with TRBJ2-7; the D gene could be TRBD1 or TRBD2 (7 bases each). Trimming removed 9 bases from V and 4 bases from J, with 17 bases in between. The length of the CDR3 is 13 residues. The germline gives CDR1 SGHNT, CDR2 YYREEE (reference sequence).

CDR3 DNA: TGTGCCAGCAGCTCCCTCTACAGCCGGGGGGAGACCCAGTACTTC. This gives the protein CASSSLYSRGETQYF. The V gene is TRBV7-2, the J gene TRBJ2-5, with D maybe TRBD2 (6 bases). The CDR3 is made up of 15 amino acids. Trimming left V 4 bases short and J 5 bases short, with 17 bases between. The germline V gene has CDR1 SGHTA and CDR2 FQGNSA.